This T cell receptor (beta chain) stems from a study of blood T cells in healthy people across ages. Study details: About one barcoded beta molecule per two T cells was captured by template switching. Points from the study as a whole: Significant beta diversity loss was already apparent by age approximately 37, declining roughly linearly.

This clonotype has more than one count but fewer than ten. Its cognate antigen is unknown. Using a J-beta primer mix together with a sample-barcoded 5' primer, a second PCR was run for roughly 7 to 12 cycles. TCRdb reanalysed the 5' RACE reads using MiXCR and keeps one entry per CDR3 protein. The data contain about 1.6 million distinct CDR3 sequences, roughly 32% of them singletons. V lost 2 bases, J lost 5 bases, and 16 bases lay in between. Germline CDR1 reads ENHRY; CDR2 reads SYGVKD. This CDR3 is 15 amino acids long. This TCR was recovered from a woman aged 25-40 years in good health. The chain joins TRBV10-3 to TRBJ2-7, with D possibly called TRBD1 or TRBD2 (5 bases each). The specimen was blood. The CDR3 is CAISEPDYGAHEQYF. CDR3 nucleotide sequence: TGTGCCATCAGTGAGCCCGACTATGGGGCCCACGAGCAGTACTTC.